This TCR beta chain appears in the sequencing data of a study of cytomegalovirus exposure and HLA in healthy donors. Study-level points and caveats: Reportedly, TCR beta sequences accurately predicted HLA-A and HLA-B alleles in most subjects.

The CDR3 sequence is 15 residues long. Germline V gene lookup returns CDR1 SGDLS and CDR2 YYNGEE. V gave up 1 base and J gave up 5 bases; unmatched junction bases: 6. Remarks on this clone: Its specificity is not known.

The primer mix had 60 Vbeta and 13 Jbeta primers. The table came from immunoSEQ multiplex PCR; TCRdb's copy has only in-frame clones and leaves some out. The sample yields approximately 150,000 clones, 80% to 85% seen once. The receptor was isolated from a woman under 40 in good health and CMV-seronegative. Input material: PBMCs. V is TRBV9 and J is TRBJ2-1; 7 bases fit TRBD1. CDR3 DNA sequence: TGTGCCAGCAGCGTAACCGGGACAGATAACAATGAGCAGTTCTTC. This codes for CASSVTGTDNNEQFF.